The TCR beta chain described here comes from a study of response to subunit inactivated influenza vaccine. Study-wide points: Authors suggested each seasonal flu vaccination may recruit only limited numbers of new T cells.

Trimming removed 0 bases from V and 6 bases from J, with 3 bases in between. The germline V gene has CDR1 SQVTM and CDR2 ANQGSEA. This CDR3 contains 11 residues. One entry per CDR3 protein, called by TCRdb with MiXCR from the RT-PCR reads. The table records fewer than 550,000 distinct CDR3 sequences, less than 30% of them present only once. In the case of this clonotype: Its antigen is not known.

Sequenced here: CD4+ T cells sorted from PBMCs, sampled about 5 days after vaccination. This receptor was taken from a man aged 50-60 years who received an inactivated influenza vaccine. The chain carries TRBV29-1 and TRBJ2-1, with D uncertain. The CDR3 bases are TGCAGCGTTGAAGAGCTCAATGAGCAGTTCTTC. Amino acids: CSVEELNEQFF.